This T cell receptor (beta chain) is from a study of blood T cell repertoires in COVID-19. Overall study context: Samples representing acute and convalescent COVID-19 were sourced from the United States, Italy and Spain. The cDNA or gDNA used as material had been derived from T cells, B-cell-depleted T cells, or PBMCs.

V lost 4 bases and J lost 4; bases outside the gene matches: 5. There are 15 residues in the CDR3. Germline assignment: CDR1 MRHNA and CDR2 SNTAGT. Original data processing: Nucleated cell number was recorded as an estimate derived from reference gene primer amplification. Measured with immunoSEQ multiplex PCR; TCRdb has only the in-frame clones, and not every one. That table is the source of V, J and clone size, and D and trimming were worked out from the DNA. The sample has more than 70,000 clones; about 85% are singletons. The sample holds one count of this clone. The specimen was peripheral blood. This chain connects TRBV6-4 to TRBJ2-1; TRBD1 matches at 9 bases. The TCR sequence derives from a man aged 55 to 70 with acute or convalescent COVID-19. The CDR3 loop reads CASSGGQGQYNEQFF. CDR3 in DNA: TGTGCCAGCAGTGGAGGACAGGGGCAGTACAATGAGCAGTTCTTC.